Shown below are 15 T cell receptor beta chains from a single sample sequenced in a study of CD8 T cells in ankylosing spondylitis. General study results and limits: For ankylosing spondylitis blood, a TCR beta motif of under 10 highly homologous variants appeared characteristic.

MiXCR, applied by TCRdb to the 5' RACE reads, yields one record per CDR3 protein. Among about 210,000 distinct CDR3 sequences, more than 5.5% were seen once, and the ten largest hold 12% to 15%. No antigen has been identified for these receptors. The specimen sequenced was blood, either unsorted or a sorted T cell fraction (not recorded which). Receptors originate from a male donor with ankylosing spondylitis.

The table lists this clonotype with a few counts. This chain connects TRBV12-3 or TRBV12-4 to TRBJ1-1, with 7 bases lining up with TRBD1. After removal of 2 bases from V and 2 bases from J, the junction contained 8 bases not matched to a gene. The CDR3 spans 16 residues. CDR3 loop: CASSLTAGTDNTEAFF. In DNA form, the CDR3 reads TGTGCCAGCAGTTTAACGGCCGGGACAGATAACACTGAAGCTTTCTTT.

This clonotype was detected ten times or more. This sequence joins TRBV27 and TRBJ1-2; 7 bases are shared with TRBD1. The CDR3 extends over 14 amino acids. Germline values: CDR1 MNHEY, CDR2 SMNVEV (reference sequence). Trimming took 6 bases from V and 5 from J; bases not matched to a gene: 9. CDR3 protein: CASSQSPTGYGYTF. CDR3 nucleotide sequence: TGTGCCAGCAGCCAGTCCCCGACAGGGTATGGCTACACCTTC.

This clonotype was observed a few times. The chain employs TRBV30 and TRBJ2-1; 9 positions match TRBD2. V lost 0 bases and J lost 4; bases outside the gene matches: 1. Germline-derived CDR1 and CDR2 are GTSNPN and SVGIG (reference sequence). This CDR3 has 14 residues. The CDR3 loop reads CAWSVTSGYNEQFF. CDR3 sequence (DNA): TGTGCCTGGAGTGTGACTAGCGGATACAATGAGCAGTTCTTC.

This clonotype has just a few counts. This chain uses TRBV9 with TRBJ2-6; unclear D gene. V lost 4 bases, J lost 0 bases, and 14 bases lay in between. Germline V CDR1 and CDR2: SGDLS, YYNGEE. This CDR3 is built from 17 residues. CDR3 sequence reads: CASSPIKGVSGANVLTF. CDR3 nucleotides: TGTGCCAGCAGCCCCATTAAGGGCGTCTCTGGGGCCAACGTCCTGACTTTC.

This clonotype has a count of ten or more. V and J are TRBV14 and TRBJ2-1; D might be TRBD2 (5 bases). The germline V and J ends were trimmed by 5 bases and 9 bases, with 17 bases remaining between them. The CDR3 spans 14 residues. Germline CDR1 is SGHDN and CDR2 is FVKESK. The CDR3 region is CASSASRRVGEQFF. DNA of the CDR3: TGTGCCAGCAGCGCCTCGAGGCGGGTGGGTGAGCAGTTCTTC.

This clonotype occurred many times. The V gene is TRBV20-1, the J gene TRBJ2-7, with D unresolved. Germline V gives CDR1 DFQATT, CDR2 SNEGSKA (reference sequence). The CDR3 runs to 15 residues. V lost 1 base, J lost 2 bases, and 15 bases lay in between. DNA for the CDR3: TGCAGTGCTAGAGTCCCCGCCGGGTTCACCTACGAGCAGTACTTC. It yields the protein CSARVPAGFTYEQYF.

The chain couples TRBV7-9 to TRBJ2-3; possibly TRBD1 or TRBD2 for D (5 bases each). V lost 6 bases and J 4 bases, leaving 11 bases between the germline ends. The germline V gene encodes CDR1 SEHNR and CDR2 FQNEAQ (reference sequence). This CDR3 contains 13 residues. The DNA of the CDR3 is TGTGCCAGCAGATCCGGGACCGCAGATACGCAGTATTTT. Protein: CASRSGTADTQYF.

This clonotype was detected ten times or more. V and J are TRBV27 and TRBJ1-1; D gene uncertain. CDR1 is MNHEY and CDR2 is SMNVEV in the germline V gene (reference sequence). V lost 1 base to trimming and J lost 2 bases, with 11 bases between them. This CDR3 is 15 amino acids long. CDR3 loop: CASSLFAGPNTEAFF. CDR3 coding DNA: TGTGCCAGCAGTTTATTCGCAGGCCCTAACACTGAAGCTTTCTTT.

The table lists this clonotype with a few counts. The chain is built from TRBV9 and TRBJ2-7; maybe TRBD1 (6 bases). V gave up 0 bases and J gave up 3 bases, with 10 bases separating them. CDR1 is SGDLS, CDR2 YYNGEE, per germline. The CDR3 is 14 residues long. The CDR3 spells CASSVDGRGYEQYF. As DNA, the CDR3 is TGTGCCAGCAGCGTAGACGGCAGGGGCTACGAGCAGTACTTC.

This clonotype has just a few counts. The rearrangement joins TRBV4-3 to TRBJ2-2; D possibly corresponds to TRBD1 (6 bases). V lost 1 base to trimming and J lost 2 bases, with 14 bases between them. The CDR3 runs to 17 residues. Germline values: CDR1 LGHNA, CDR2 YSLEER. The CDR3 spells CASSQGPGQNNTGELFF. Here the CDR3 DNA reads TGCGCCAGCAGCCAAGGGCCCGGACAGAATAACACCGGGGAGCTGTTTTTT.

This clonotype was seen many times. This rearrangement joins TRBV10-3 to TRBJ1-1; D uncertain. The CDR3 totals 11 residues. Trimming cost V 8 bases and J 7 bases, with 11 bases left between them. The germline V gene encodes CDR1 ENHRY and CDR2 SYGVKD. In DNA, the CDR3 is TGTGCCATCTATGATGTGGGTGAAGCTTTCTTT. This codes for CAIYDVGEAFF.

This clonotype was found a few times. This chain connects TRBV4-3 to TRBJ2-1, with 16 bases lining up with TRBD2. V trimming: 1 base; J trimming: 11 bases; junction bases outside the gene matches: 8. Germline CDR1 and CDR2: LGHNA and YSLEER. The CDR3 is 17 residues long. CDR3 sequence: CASSQARTGLAGGKQFF. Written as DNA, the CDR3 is TGCGCCAGCAGCCAAGCCCGGACGGGACTAGCGGGAGGGAAGCAGTTCTTC.

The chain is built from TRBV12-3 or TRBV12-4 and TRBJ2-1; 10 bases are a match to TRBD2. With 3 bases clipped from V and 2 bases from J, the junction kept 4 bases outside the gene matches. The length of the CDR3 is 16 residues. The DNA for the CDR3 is TGTGCCAGCAGTTTCCAGAGCGGGAGGGCCTACAATGAGCAGTTCTTC. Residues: CASSFQSGRAYNEQFF.

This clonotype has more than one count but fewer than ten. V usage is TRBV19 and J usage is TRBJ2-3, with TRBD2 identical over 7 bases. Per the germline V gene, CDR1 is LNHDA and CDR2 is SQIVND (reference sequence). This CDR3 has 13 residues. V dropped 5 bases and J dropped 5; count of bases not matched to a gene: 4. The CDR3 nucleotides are TGTGCCAGTAGTTCGTGGGGGGGAGATACGCAGTATTTT. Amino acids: CASSSWGGDTQYF.

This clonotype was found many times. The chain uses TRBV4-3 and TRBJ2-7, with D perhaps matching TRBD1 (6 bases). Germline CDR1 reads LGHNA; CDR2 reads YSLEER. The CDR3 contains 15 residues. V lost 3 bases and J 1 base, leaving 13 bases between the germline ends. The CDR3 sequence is CASSQSQQGSYEQYF. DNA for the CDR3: TGCGCCAGCAGCCAGTCCCAACAGGGTTCCTACGAGCAGTACTTC.